The 2 T cell receptor beta chains presented below share a single source sample, sequenced in a study of tumor-infiltrating lymphocytes in primary liver carcinoma. TCR beta cDNA was made from around 520 ng total RNA with a constant-region primer. Slightly modified ARM-PCR with three nested multiplex PCR rounds yielded TCR beta libraries. Amplification in the first two PCR rounds was performed using TRBV1-TRBV30 forward primers and a C-beta reverse primer for 10 cycles each. MiXCR, run by TCRdb on the multiplex PCR reads, gives a single entry per CDR3 protein. The sample carries approximately 330,000 distinct CDR3 sequences, less than 75% recorded once. Germline DNA was extracted alongside blood RNA, which was obtained from unsorted whole blood. Sequencing input: peripheral blood. The source of these receptors is a man aged 35 to 55 with primary liver carcinoma and hepatitis B virus infection.

The DNA for the CDR3 is TGTGCCAGCAGCCAAACGCTAGCTGACGAGCAGTACTTC. It is translated as CASSQTLADEQYF. The gene calls are TRBV14 and TRBJ2-7; possible D gene TRBD2, 5 bases. Germline CDR1 is SGHDN and CDR2 is FVKESK. The CDR3 has 13 amino acids. V gave up 2 bases and J gave up 5 bases, with 10 bases separating them.

This chain uses TRBV5-4 with TRBJ2-2, with D perhaps TRBD2 (5 bases). The germline V and J ends were trimmed by 3 bases and 1 base, with 10 bases remaining between them. This CDR3 has 15 amino acids. Germline V lookup: CDR1 SGHNT, CDR2 YYREEE (reference sequence). In nucleotides, the CDR3 is TGTGCCAGCAGCTCCGGACTTGAGAACACCGGGGAGCTGTTTTTT. This encodes CASSSGLENTGELFF.